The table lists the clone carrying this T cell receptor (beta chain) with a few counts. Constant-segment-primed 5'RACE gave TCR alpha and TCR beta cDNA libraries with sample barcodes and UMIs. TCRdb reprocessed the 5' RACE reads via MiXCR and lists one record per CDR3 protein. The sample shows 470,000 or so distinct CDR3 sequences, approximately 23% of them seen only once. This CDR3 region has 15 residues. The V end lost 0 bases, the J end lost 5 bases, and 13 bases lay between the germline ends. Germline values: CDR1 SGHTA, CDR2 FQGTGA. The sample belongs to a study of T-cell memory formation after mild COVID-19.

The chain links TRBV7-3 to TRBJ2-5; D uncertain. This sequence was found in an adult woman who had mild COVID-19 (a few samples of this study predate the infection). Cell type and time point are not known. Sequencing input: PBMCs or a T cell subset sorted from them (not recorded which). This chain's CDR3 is CASSLTSVARETQYF. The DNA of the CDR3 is TGTGCCAGCAGCTTAACGTCTGTAGCAAGGGAGACCCAGTACTTC.